This T cell receptor (beta chain) was recovered during a study of metastatic and nonmetastatic thyroid tumors. Study overall: Samples came from malignant and benign thyroid patients, and repertoires were compared across blood and tumor or nodule tissue. Findings of the study overall: Within blood and tumor, benign nodules reportedly had significantly lower TCR beta diversity than malignant thyroid tumors did.

CDR1 is DFQATT and CDR2 is SNEGSKA in the germline V gene (reference sequence). The CDR3 sequence runs 15 residues, both termini included. As for this clone: The antigen is unknown. Because the CDR3 is missing its conserved closing phenylalanine or tryptophan, this is likely a read error. The limits of the CDR3 on the DNA are not certain, so only TCRdb's listed CDR3 is given.

Thyroid surgery was preceded by no treatment in any patient. TCRdb reprocessed the PCR reads via MiXCR. The profile shows tens of thousands of clones, roughly 20% of them singletons. The clonotype was recovered from a female donor with papillary thyroid cancer or a benign thyroid nodule (not recorded which). Some clones in this sample may be carry-over from other donors' samples. The specimen was blood. V and J are TRBV20-1 and TRBJ2-5; the tabulated D call, TRBD2, remains unverified against the DNA. This CDR3 is CSARETLCGTASGYY.